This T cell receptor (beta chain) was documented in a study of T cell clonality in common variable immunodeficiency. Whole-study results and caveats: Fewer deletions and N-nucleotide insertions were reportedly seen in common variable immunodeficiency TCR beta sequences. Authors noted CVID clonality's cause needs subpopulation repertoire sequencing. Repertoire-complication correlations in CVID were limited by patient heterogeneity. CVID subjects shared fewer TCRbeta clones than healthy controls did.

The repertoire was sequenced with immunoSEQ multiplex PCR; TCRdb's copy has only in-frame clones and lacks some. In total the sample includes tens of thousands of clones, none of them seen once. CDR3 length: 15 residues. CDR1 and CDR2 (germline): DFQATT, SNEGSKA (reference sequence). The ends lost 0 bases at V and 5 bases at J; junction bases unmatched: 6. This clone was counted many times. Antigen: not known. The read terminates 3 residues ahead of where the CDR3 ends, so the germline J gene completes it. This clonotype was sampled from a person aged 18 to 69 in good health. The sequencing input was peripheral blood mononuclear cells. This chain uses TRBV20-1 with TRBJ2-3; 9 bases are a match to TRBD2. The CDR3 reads CSARDAGGPEDTQYF. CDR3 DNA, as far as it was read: TGCAGTGCTAGAGACGCGGGAGGGCCAGAAGATACG.